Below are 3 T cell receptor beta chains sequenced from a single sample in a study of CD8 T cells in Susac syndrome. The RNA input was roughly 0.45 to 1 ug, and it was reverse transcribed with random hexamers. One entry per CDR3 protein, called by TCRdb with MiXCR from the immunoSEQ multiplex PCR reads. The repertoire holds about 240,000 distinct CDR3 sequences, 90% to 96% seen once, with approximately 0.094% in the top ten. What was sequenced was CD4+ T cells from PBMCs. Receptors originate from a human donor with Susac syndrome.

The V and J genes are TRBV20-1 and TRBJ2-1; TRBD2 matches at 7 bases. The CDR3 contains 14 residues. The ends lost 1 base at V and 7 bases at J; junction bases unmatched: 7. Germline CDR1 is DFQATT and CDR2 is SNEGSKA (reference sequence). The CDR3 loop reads CSARGVGLINEQFF. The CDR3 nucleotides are TGCAGTGCTAGAGGGGTGGGACTAATTAATGAGCAGTTCTTC.

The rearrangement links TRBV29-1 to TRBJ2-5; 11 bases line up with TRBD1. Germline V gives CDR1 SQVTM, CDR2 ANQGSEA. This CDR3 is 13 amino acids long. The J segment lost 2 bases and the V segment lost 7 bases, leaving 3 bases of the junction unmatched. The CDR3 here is CSAGTGGQETQYF. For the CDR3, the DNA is TGCAGCGCCGGGACAGGGGGTCAAGAGACCCAGTACTTC.

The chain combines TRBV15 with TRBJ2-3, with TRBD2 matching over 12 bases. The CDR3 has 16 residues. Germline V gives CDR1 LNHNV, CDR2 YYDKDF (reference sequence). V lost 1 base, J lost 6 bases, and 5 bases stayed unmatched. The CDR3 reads CATSRGLAGVGDTQYF. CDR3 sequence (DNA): TGTGCCACCAGCAGAGGACTAGCGGGAGTTGGGGATACGCAGTATTTT. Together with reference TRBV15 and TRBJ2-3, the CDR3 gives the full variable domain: DAMVIQNPRYQVTQFGKPVTLSCSQTLNHNVMYWYQQKSSQAPKLLFHYYDKDFNNEADTPDNFQSRRPNTSFCFLDIRSPGLGDTAMYLCATSRGLAGVGDTQYFGPGTRLTVL.